This entry lists 20 T cell receptor beta chains sequenced from one sample in a study of T cells in Graves' hyperthyroidism and ophthalmopathy. There were TCR beta CDR3 regions amplified from RNA transcripts. With the HTBI primer set, the TCR CDR3 went through a first round of RT-PCR. TCRdb re-analysed the multiplex PCR reads in MiXCR, keeping a single row per CDR3 protein. The table records roughly 640,000 distinct CDR3 sequences, approximately 16% of them present only once. Input material: blood. Receptors originate from a woman between 40 and 55 years old with Graves' ophthalmopathy.

This clonotype was picked up a small number of times. CDR3 residues: CASRQLAASTDTQYF. The CDR3 nucleotides read TGCGCCAGCAGACAGCTAGCGGCAAGCACAGATACGCAGTATTTT. The chain employs TRBV5-1 and TRBJ2-3; 7 bases align to TRBD2. The CDR3 has 15 residues. Germline lookup yields CDR1 SGHRS and CDR2 YFSETQ. Unmatched junction bases numbered 6, after V lost 5 bases and J lost 0 bases.

The genes are TRBV20-1 and TRBJ2-1; D gene uncertain. CDR3 length: 14 amino acids. CDR1 and CDR2 (germline): DFQATT, SNEGSKA (reference sequence). V was shortened by 5 bases and J by 0 bases, with 11 bases between the two germline ends. The CDR3 spells CSAQQSSSYNEQFF. The CDR3 nucleotides read TGCAGTGCTCAGCAGTCAAGCTCCTACAATGAGCAGTTCTTC.

This clonotype was observed a handful of times. This sequence joins TRBV6-1 and TRBJ1-1, with TRBD1 as a possible D gene (6 bases). CDR1 and CDR2 (germline): MNHNS, SASEGT. CDR3 length equals 15 residues. Trimming took 5 bases from V and 0 from J, leaving 13 bases between them. The CDR3 is CASSTDSQLNTEAFF. CDR3 DNA sequence: TGTGCCAGCAGTACGGACAGCCAACTGAACACTGAAGCTTTCTTT.

This clonotype has more than one count but fewer than ten. The CDR3 carries no conserved terminal phenylalanine or tryptophan, so it likely arises from a read error. This chain links TRBV20-1 with TRBJ2-3; D call uncertain. The V gene's germline CDR1 is DFQATT and CDR2 SNEGSKA (reference sequence). There are 15 residues in the CDR3. V was trimmed by 0 bases and J by 0 bases, leaving 10 bases between them. The CDR3 loop reads CSARDYAKSTDTQYS. The CDR3 coding sequence is TGCAGTGCTAGAGATTATGCGAAAAGCACAGATACGCAGTATTCT.

Ten or more counts support this clonotype. The chain recombines TRBV27 with TRBJ1-1; D is ambiguous. The germline V gene has CDR1 MNHEY and CDR2 SMNVEV (reference sequence). The V gene lost 6 bases and the J gene lost 2 bases, with 19 bases spanning the gap. This CDR3 spans 16 amino acids. CDR3 protein: CASSLGSLLTNTEAFF. The CDR3 coding sequence is TGTGCCAGCAGCCTCGGATCCCTCCTCACCAACACTGAAGCTTTCTTT.

This clonotype has a count of ten or more. The J gene is TRBJ1-2, the V gene TRBV12-3 or TRBV12-4; no clear D. Trimming took 3 bases from V and 4 from J, leaving 9 bases between them. The CDR3 contains 13 residues. In nucleotides, the CDR3 is TGTGCCAGCAGTTTCGGAACGGTCTATGGCTACACCTTC. This encodes CASSFGTVYGYTF.

In its sample, this clonotype was seen a few times. The rearrangement uses TRBV5-1 and TRBJ2-7; D is perhaps TRBD1 or TRBD2 (6 bases each). Trimming left V 7 bases short and J 3 bases short, with 23 bases between. The CDR3 consists of 16 residues. In germline, CDR1 is SGHRS, CDR2 YFSETQ. The DNA of the CDR3 is TGCGCCAGCGGATCCCCAAACGGGGGCCTTCTCTACGAGCAGTACTTC. It is translated as CASGSPNGGLLYEQYF.

The table lists this clonotype with many counts. The chain links TRBV30 to TRBJ2-1; a weak D match, TRBD2 (5 bases). Germline-derived CDR1 and CDR2 are GTSNPN and SVGIG (reference sequence). The CDR3 consists of 11 residues. The V gene lost 1 base and the J gene lost 13 bases, with 11 bases spanning the gap. The CDR3 nucleotides are TGTGCCTGGAGTGAAGGAGGAGATCAGTTCTTC. Translating it yields CAWSEGGDQFF.

This clonotype was observed many times. J is TRBJ2-3 and V is TRBV11-2; D perhaps matches TRBD2 (6 bases). Trimming stripped 2 bases from V and 2 bases from J, with 14 bases between. The V gene's germline CDR1 is SGHAT and CDR2 FQNNGV. This CDR3 contains 16 residues. This CDR3 reads CASSLLVTRDTDTQYF. The DNA for the CDR3 is TGTGCCAGCAGCTTATTGGTGACTAGGGACACAGATACGCAGTATTTT.

This clonotype came up many times. The gene calls are TRBV28 and TRBJ1-2; the D gene is possibly TRBD1 (5 bases). The CDR3 is 14 residues long. Per the germline V gene, CDR1 is MDHEN and CDR2 is SYDVKM. Trimming pared 6 bases from V and 5 bases from J, leaving 16 bases between. The CDR3 DNA follows: TGTGCCAGCAGCCCAGGCCCCTCAGGGTATGGCTACACCTTC. Amino acid sequence: CASSPGPSGYGYTF.

This clonotype was detected ten times or more. The chain combines TRBV11-1 with TRBJ2-1; the match to TRBD2 covers 8 bases. The germline CDR1 and CDR2 sequences are SGHAT and FQDESV (reference sequence). The CDR3 length is 16 residues. V lost 1 base, J lost 4 bases, and 6 bases stayed unmatched. CDR3 DNA sequence: TGTGCCAGCAGCTTAGACCTACTAGCGGCATACAATGAGCAGTTCTTC. This gives the protein CASSLDLLAAYNEQFF.

V usage is TRBV30 and J usage is TRBJ1-1; 9 nucleotides agree with TRBD1. With 5 bases clipped from V and 2 bases from J, the junction kept 3 bases outside the gene matches. From germline, CDR1 is GTSNPN and CDR2 SVGIG (reference sequence). The length of the CDR3 is 13 residues. Here the CDR3 reads CAWGTGGNTEAFF. The CDR3 coding sequence is TGTGCCTGGGGAACAGGGGGCAACACTGAAGCTTTCTTT.

At least ten counts were recorded for this clonotype. CDR3 DNA: TGTGCCAGCAGCTTAAGGATGGGGGCTGGCGGCTACACCTTC. Translating gives CASSLRMGAGGYTF. The rearrangement joins TRBV7-8 to TRBJ1-2, with D perhaps matching TRBD1 (6 bases). Germline V gives CDR1 SGHVS, CDR2 FQNEAQ. The CDR3 sequence is 14 residues long. Trimming left V 2 bases short and J 8 bases short, with 15 bases between.

This clonotype occurred many times. The rearrangement joins TRBV19 to TRBJ1-5; D gene ambiguous. Germline values: CDR1 LNHDA, CDR2 SQIVND (reference sequence). V was cut by 5 bases and J by 0 bases, with 14 bases left in between. The CDR3 extends over 16 amino acids. Here the CDR3 reads CASSYGVRTSNQPQHF. The CDR3 bases are TGTGCCAGTAGTTACGGGGTTCGTACTAGCAATCAGCCCCAGCATTTT.

This clonotype was counted many times. The chain recombines TRBV11-1 with TRBJ2-1; either TRBD1 or TRBD2 may fit D (5 bases each). Germline CDR1 SGHAT, CDR2 FQDESV (reference sequence). V lost 5 bases to trimming and J lost 3 bases, with 14 bases between them. The CDR3 sequence is 15 residues long. For the CDR3, the DNA is TGTGCCAGCAGCCCCGGGGCCGGGGTCTACAATGAGCAGTTCTTC. Translated: CASSPGAGVYNEQFF.

The V call is TRBV5-1, the J call TRBJ2-3; D gene uncertain. The CDR3 spans 13 residues. Trimming took off 0 bases at V and 5 bases at J, with 7 bases between the two ends. Germline V CDR1 and CDR2: SGHRS, YFSETQ. The CDR3 protein is CASSLAREDTQYF. DNA for the CDR3: TGCGCCAGCAGCTTGGCCCGCGAAGATACGCAGTATTTT.

This clonotype has ten or more counts. V gene TRBV7-9 combines with J gene TRBJ1-1; D ambiguous. Per germline, CDR1 SEHNR and CDR2 FQNEAQ (reference sequence). Trimming removed 1 base from V and 7 bases from J, with 4 bases in between. The CDR3 extends over 11 amino acids. CDR3 residues: CASSLEVEAFF. In nucleotides, the CDR3 is TGTGCCAGCAGCTTAGAAGTTGAAGCTTTCTTT.

This clonotype was seen only a few times. This chain links TRBV3-1 with TRBJ1-2; 8 positions agree with TRBD1. CDR3 length equals 16 residues. Germline V gene lookup returns CDR1 LGHDT and CDR2 YNNKEL (reference sequence). Unmatched junction bases numbered 9, after V lost 2 bases and J lost 4 bases. The CDR3 DNA reads TGTGCCAGCAGCCAATCATTGTCCGGGACAGGCTATGGCTACACCTTC. Its translation is CASSQSLSGTGYGYTF.

This clonotype was seen ten or more times. The chain combines TRBV5-1 with TRBJ1-4, with TRBD1 identical over 10 bases. Trimming took 2 bases from V and 5 from J; bases not matched to a gene: 3. The CDR3 is made up of 15 amino acids. CDR1 and CDR2 (germline): SGHRS, YFSETQ. As DNA, the CDR3 is TGCGCCAGCAGCTTCGGACAGGGGGTAAATGAAAAACTGTTTTTT. It translates to CASSFGQGVNEKLFF.

This clonotype was seen repeatedly, ten times or more. The genes are TRBV11-2 and TRBJ2-7; no definite D call. This CDR3 comprises 12 residues. The V gene's germline CDR1 is SGHAT and CDR2 FQNNGV. V shed 0 bases and J shed 4 bases, with 4 bases lying between them. CDR3 sequence reads: CASSLDRYEQYF. CDR3 DNA sequence: TGTGCCAGCAGCTTAGACAGATACGAGCAGTACTTC.